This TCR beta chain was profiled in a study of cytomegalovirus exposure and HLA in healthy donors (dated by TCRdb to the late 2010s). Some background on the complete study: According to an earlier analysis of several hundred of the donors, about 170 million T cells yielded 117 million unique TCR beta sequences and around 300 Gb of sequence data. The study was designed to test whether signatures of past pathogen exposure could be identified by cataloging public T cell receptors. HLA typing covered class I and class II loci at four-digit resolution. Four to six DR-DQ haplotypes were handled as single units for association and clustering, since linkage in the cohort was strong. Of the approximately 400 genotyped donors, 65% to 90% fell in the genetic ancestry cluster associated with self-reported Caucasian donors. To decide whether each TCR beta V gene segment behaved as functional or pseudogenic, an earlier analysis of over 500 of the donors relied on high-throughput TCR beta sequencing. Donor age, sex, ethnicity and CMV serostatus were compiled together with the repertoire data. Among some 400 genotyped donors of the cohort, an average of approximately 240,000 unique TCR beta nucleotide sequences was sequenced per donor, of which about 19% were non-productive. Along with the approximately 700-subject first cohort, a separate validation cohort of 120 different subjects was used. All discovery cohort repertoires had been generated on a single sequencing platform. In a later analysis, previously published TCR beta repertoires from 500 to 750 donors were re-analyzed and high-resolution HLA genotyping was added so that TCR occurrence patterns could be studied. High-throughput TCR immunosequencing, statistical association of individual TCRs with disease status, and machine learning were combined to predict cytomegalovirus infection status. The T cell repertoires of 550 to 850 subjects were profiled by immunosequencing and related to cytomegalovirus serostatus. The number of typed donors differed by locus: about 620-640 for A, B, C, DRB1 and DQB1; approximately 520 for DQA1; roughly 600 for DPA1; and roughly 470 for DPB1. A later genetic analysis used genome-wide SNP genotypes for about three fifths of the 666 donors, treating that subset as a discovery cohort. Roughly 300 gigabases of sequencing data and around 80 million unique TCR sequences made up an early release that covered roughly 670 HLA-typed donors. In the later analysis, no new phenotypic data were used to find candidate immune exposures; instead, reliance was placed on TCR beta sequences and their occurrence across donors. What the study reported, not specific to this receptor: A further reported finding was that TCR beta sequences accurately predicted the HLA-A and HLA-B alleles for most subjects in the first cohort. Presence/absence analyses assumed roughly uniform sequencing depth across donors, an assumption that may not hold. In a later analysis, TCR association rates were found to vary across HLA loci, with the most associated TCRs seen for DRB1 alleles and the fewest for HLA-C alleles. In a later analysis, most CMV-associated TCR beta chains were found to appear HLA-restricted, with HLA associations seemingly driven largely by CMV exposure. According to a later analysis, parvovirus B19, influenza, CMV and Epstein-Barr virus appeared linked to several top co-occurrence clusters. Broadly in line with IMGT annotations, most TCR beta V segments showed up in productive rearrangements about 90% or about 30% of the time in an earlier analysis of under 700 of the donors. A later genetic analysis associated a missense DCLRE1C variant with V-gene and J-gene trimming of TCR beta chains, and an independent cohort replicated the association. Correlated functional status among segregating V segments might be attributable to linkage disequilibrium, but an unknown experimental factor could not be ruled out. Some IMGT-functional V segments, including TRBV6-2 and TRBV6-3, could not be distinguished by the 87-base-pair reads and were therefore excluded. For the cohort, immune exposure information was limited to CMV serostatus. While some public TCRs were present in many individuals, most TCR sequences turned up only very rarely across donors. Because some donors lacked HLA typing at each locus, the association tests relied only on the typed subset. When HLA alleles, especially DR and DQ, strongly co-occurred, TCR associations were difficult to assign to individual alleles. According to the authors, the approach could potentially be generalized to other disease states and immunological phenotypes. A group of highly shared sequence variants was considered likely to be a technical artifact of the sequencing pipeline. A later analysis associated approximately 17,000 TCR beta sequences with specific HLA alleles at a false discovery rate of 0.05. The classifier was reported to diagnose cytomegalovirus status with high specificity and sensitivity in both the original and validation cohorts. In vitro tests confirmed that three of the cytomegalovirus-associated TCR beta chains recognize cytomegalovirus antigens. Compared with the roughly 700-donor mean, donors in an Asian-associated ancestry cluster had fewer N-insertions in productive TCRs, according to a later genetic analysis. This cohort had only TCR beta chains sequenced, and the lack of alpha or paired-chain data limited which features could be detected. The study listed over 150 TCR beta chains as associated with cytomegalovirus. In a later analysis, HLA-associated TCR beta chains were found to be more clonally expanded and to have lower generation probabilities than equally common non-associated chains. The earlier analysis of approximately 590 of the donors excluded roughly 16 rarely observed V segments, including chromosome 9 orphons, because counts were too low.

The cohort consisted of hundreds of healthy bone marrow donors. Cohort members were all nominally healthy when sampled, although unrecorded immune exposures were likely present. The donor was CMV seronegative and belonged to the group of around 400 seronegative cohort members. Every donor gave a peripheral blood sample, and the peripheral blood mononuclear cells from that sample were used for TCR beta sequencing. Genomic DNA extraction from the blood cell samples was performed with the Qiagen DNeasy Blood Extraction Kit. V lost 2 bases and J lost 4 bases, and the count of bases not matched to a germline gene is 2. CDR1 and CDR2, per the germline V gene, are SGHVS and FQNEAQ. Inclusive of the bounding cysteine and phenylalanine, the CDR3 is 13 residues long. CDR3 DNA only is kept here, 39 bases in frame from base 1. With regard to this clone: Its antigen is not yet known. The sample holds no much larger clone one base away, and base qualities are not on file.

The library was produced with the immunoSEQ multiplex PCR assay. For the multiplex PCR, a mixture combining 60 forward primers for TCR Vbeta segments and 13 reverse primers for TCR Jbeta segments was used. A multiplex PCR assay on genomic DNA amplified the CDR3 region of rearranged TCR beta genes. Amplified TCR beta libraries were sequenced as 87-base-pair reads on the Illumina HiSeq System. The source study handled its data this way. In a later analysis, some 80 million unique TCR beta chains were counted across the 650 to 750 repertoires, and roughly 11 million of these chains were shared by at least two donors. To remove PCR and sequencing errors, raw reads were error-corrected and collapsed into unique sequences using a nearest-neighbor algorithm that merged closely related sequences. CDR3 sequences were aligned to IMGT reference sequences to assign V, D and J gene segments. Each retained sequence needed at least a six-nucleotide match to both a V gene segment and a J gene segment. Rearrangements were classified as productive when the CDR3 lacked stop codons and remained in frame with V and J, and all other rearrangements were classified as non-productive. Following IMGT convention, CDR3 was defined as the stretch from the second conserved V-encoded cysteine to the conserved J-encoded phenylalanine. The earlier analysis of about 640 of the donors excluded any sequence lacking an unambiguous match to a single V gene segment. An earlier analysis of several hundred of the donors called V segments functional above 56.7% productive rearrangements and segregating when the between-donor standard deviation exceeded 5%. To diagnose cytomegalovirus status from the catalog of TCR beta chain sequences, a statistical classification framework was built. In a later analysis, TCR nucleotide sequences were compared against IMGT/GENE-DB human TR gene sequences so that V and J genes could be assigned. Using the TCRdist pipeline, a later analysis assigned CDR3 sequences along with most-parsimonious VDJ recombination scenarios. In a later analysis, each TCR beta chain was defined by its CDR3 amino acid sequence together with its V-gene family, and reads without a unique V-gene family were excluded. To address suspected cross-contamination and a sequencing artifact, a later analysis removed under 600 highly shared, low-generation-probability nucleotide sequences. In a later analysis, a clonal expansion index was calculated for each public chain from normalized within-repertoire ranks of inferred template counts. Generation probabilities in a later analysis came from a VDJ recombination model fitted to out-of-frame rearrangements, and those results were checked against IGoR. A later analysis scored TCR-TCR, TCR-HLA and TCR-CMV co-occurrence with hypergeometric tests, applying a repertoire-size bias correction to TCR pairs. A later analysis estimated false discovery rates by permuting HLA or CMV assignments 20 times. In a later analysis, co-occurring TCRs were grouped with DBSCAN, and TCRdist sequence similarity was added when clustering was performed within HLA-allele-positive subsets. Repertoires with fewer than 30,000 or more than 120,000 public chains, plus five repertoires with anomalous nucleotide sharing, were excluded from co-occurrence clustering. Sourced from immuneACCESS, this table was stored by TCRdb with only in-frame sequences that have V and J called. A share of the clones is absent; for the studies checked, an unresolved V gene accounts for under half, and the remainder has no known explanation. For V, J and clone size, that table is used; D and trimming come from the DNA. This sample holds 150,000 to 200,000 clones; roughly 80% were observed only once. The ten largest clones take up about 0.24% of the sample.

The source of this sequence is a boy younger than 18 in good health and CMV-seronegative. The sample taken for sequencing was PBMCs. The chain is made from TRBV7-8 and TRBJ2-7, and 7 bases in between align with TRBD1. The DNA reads TGTGCCAGCAGCTTACACAGGGGTTACGAGCAGTACTTC. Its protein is CASSLHRGYEQYF.